The sequence of this T cell receptor beta chain was determined in a study of monozygotic twins with inflammatory bowel disease. General observations from the study: The authors could not tell different T cell subtypes apart.

TCRdb re-called the 5' RACE reads and catalogs CDR3 proteins one per entry, DNA excluded. This repertoire comprises 88,000 or so distinct CDR3 sequences; its ten largest clones make up 7.4%. Concerning this clonotype itself: The antigen remains unidentified.

This CDR3 has 15 residues. Germline lookup yields CDR1 MRHNA and CDR2 SNTAGT. The sequence came from a human donor with ulcerative colitis or Crohn's disease, or a healthy co-twin of an affected twin (not recorded which). Sequenced: blood. This chain connects TRBV6-4 to TRBJ2-6. CDR3 protein: CASSDSGAGANVLTF.